Below, 11 T cell receptor beta chains from the same sample are listed, as sequenced in a study of CD8+ T cells in alopecia areata. RNA extraction was followed by reverse transcription into cDNA, which acted as the sequencing template. The repertoire was sequenced with immunoSEQ multiplex PCR; TCRdb's copy has only in-frame clones and lacks some. There are 200,000 to 300,000 clones in the sample, none observed a single time. The authors sorted pooled cutaneous lymph node cells using CD4, CD8alpha, NKG2D, NKG2ACE and other markers. Sequencing was performed on CD4+ T cells sorted from a lymph node. The receptors were sampled from a C3H/HeJ mouse with alopecia areata. As its MHC haplotype, the strain has H2-k.

A remark on this clone: The genes are named according to mouse. The read falls 4 residues short of the CDR3 end, and the missing part is taken from the germline J gene. The J gene is TRBJ2-5, the V gene TRBV13-3; D not resolved. Trimming removed 3 bases from V and 2 bases from J, with 7 bases in between. The CDR3 is 13 residues long. CDR1 is NNHDY and CDR2 is SYVADS in the germline V gene. The CDR3 loop is CASSAHSQDTQYF. The CDR3 bases that were read are TGTGCCAGCAGTGCCCACTCCCAAGAC. Full variable domain (missing parts from reference TRBV13-3 and TRBJ2-5): EAAVTQSPRSKVAVTGGKVTLSCHQTNNHDYMYWYRQDTGHGLRLIHYSYVADSTEKGDIPDGYKASRPSQENFSLILELASLSQTAVYFCASSAHSQDTQYFGPGTRLLVL.

About this clone: Gene names and germline refer to mouse. CDR3 DNA, as far as it was read: TGTGCCAGCGGTGATATGGGACAGGGGAAGGGC. The encoded protein is CASGDMGQGKG. The full CDR3 protein is CASGDMGQGKGDYTF. This sequence joins TRBV13-2 and TRBJ1-2; 10 positions agree with TRBD1. The CDR3 goes on 4 residues after the read ends, and that part is filled in from the germline J gene. The CDR3 consists of 15 residues. CDR1 is NNHNN and CDR2 is SYGAGS in the germline V gene (reference sequence).

This clone was counted a few times. Gene names are the mouse ones. Read data end 4 residues before the CDR3 end; the end is taken from the germline J gene. This chain uses TRBV31 with TRBJ2-1; 9 nucleotides align to TRBD1. CDR3 size: 14 residues. CDR1 and CDR2 from the germline V gene are GKSSPN and SITVG. The part of the CDR3 DNA that was read is TGTGCCTGGAGTCTACGGGACAGGGAGGCT. As protein: CAWSLRDREA. The entire CDR3 reads CAWSLRDREAEQFF.

This clone appeared a few times. Germline and genes here are mouse. CDR3 sequence reads: CASSDAGTGHSYEQYF. The sequenced CDR3 bases are TGTGCCAGCAGTGATGCGGGGACTGGGCACTCCTAT. The rearrangement uses TRBV13-1 and TRBJ2-7, with 9 bases identical to TRBD2. The read terminates 4 residues before the CDR3 end, so the remaining end is supplied by the germline J gene. The length of the CDR3 is 16 residues. Losses at the gene ends were 0 bases for V and 0 bases for J; bases not matched to a gene: 4. CDR1 is NSHNY, CDR2 SYGAGN, per germline.

This clone came up a few times. Gene and germline names: mouse. From the germline J gene comes the end of the CDR3, since the read stops 4 residues before it. The same CDR3 also results from other DNA sequences found in this sample. The chain links TRBV13-1 to TRBJ1-2; 10 bases map to TRBD1. Per the germline V gene, CDR1 is NSHNY and CDR2 is SYGAGN. This CDR3 spans 15 amino acids. J lost 3 bases, V lost 0 bases, and 2 bases had no gene match. CDR3 DNA, as far as it was read: TGTGCCAGCAGTGATGCGGGACAGGGGCACTCC. Protein product: CASSDAGQGHS. The full CDR3 protein reads CASSDAGQGHSDYTF.

In its sample, this clone was seen a few times. Each gene name is a mouse one. The CDR3 sequence: CASGGDGGGEVFF. The part of the CDR3 DNA that was read is TGTGCCAGCGGTGGGGATGGGGGAGGA. The chain recombines TRBV13-2 with TRBJ1-1; tentatively, D is TRBD1 (5 bases). Sequencing ends 4 residues short of the CDR3 end; the germline J gene provides the rest. CDR3 length: 13 residues. In germline, CDR1 is NNHNN, CDR2 SYGAGS (reference sequence).

This clone was observed a few times. Germline and genes: mouse. The read finishes 4 residues shy of the CDR3 end, and the germline J gene is used to complete it. This chain uses TRBV19 with TRBJ2-2; 8 nucleotides line up with TRBD1. The CDR3 totals 13 residues. The junction had 0 bases not matched to a gene; V was cut back by 5 bases and J by 3 bases. Germline V CDR1 and CDR2: FNHDT, SITEND (reference sequence). CDR3 region: CASRQGDTGQLYF. Partial CDR3 DNA: TGTGCCAGCAGACAGGGGGACACCGGG.

Of note for this clone: The germline and genes are mouse ones. Partial CDR3 DNA: TGCACCTGCAGTGCAGCGACAACTAGTCAAAAC. It codes for CTCSAATTSQN. The CDR3 reads in full as CTCSAATTSQNTLYF. This chain links TRBV1 with TRBJ2-4; the D is unclear. The CDR3 goes on 4 residues after the read ends, and that part is filled in from the germline J gene. Trimming took 1 base from V and 0 from J, leaving 8 bases between them. The CDR3 is 15 residues long. CDR1 and CDR2 from the germline V gene are NSQYPW and LRSPGD (reference sequence).

This clone turned up a few times. Gene labels here are mouse ones. The CDR3 end lies 4 residues beyond the end of the read and is filled in from the germline J gene. This sequence joins TRBV13-1 and TRBJ1-2, with 12 bases that match TRBD1. The germline gives CDR1 NSHNY, CDR2 SYGAGN. The CDR3 consists of 15 residues. V trimming: 4 bases; J trimming: 3 bases; junction bases outside the gene matches: 4. The CDR3 is CASSLGQGADSDYTF. The sequenced CDR3 bases are TGTGCCAGCAGTCTGGGACAGGGGGCAGACTCC.

In its sample, this clone was seen a few times. Mouse gene names and germline throughout. The CDR3 end is not reached by the read, which stops 4 residues before it; the germline J gene fills it in. The chain carries TRBV13-2 and TRBJ2-3; D is undetermined. Germline V CDR1 and CDR2: NNHNN, SYGAGS (reference sequence). The CDR3 totals 12 residues. The V gene lost 5 bases and the J gene lost 3 bases, with 7 bases spanning the gap. The CDR3 spells CASGLRAETLYF. The CDR3 bases that were read are TGTGCCAGCGGACTCAGGGCAGAA.

This clone was seen a few times. Gene names and germline match the mouse. The missing CDR3 end, 4 residues past where the read stops, is filled in from the germline J gene. In the same sample, other DNA sequences code for this CDR3. The chain carries TRBV5 and TRBJ2-5; D gene ambiguous. This CDR3 comprises 14 residues. The V gene lost 4 bases and the J gene lost 0 bases, with 8 bases spanning the gap. Germline values: CDR1 LGHNA, CDR2 YNLKQL (reference sequence). Incomplete CDR3 DNA: TGTGCCAGCAGCCCCCAGAACAACCAAGAC. The encoded protein is CASSPQNNQD. The whole CDR3 protein is CASSPQNNQDTQYF.